This TCR beta chain was captured by sequencing in a study of cytomegalovirus exposure and HLA in healthy donors. Study-level background: From about 200 million T cells, an earlier analysis saw roughly 100 million unique TCR beta sequences. General study points: Cytomegalovirus status, reportedly, was diagnosed with high specificity and sensitivity by the classifier. What was likely a sequencing artifact was a cluster of highly shared sequence variants. Across HLA loci, a later analysis found differing TCR association rates, with DRB1 most and HLA-C fewest.

On this clone: The antigen is unknown.

Germline values: CDR1 MNHNS, CDR2 SASEGT. The CDR3 has 18 residues. V dropped 4 bases and J dropped 4 bases, with 25 bases sitting between them. Use of 60 Vbeta and 13 Jbeta primers characterized the PCR. Sequenced by immunoSEQ multiplex PCR; TCRdb stores in-frame clones only, minus some. Here the sample spans about 140,000 clones, approximately 80% being singletons. The J gene is TRBJ1-1, the V gene TRBV6-1; D might be TRBD1 (5 bases). The sequencing sample was made of PBMCs. The source is a man aged 50 or older in good health and CMV-seronegative. The CDR3 nucleotides read TGTGCCAGCAGTGGACGAAATCCCAGAAACAGGTATCCCACTGAAGCTTTCTTT. Translating gives CASSGRNPRNRYPTEAFF.